This T cell receptor (beta chain) was retrieved from a study of T cells in Graves' hyperthyroidism and ophthalmopathy. Graves' hyperthyroidism is called stable when ophthalmopathy does not progress within 18 months. The study excluded patients with uncontrolled infection, other autoimmune disease, pregnancy or lactation. Amplified regions were TCR beta CDR3 sequences from RNA transcripts. The HTBI primer set drove a first-round RT-PCR of the TCR CDR3. MiXCR, applied by TCRdb to the multiplex PCR reads, yields one record per CDR3 protein. The table shows a few hundred thousand distinct CDR3 sequences, with 15% to 18% occurring only once. The source of this sequence is a woman aged 25-40 years with Graves' hyperthyroidism. Sequencing was done on a sample of blood.

The CDR3 loop reads CASKPPELGLGEGYNEQFF. The CDR3 DNA sequence: TGTGCCAGCAAGCCCCCCGAGTTGGGACTAGGGGAGGGGTACAATGAGCAGTTCTTC. J is TRBJ2-1 and V is TRBV28; 8 positions match TRBD2. CDR3 length equals 19 residues. Germline V gene sequence: CDR1 MDHEN, CDR2 SYDVKM. J was trimmed by 4 bases and V by 7 bases; bases with no gene match: 21.